This T cell receptor beta chain was recorded in a study of T-cell memory formation after mild COVID-19. MiXCR, run by TCRdb on the 5' RACE reads, gives a single entry per CDR3 protein. The data show 210,000 or so distinct CDR3 sequences, around 27% seen once. The CDR3 runs to 14 residues. Germline CDR1 SGHRS, CDR2 YFSETQ. V lost 4 bases and J lost 5, with 13 bases in between. This clonotype was counted a few times. Sequenced material: PBMCs or a T cell subset sorted from them (not recorded which). The source is an adult woman who had mild COVID-19 (a few samples of this study predate the infection). Cell type and time point are not known. The chain carries TRBV5-1 and TRBJ2-1, with D maybe TRBD1 (6 bases). The CDR3 sequence is CASSLQGPNNEQFF. The CDR3 nucleotides are TGCGCCAGCAGCCTACAGGGCCCTAACAATGAGCAGTTCTTC.